The following is a T cell receptor beta chain sequence with its context. Its antigen is unidentified. This sample was included in a study of response to subunit inactivated influenza vaccine. Findings and limits, study-wide: Authors suggested each seasonal flu vaccination may recruit only limited numbers of new T cells.

One entry per CDR3 protein results from TCRdb running MiXCR on the RT-PCR reads. Of roughly 710,000 distinct CDR3 sequences in the sample, 14% were seen once. Trimming left V 1 base short and J 5 bases short, with 9 bases between. The germline V gene has CDR1 MDHEN and CDR2 SYDVKM. CDR3 size: 13 residues. The chain joins TRBV28 to TRBJ2-7; no definite D call. This sample comprised PBMCs from blood, obtained approximately 15 days before vaccination. This TCR came from a man aged 45-65 years who received an inactivated influenza vaccine. The CDR3 DNA sequence: TGTGCCAGCAGTTTATCCCCCACCGACGAGCAGTACTTC. Protein product: CASSLSPTDEQYF.